These T cell receptor beta chains were read from a single sample in a study of CD8+ T cells in alopecia areata. Some clones are missing from TCRdb's copy, which holds only in-frame ones; the method was immunoSEQ multiplex PCR. The sample records roughly 150,000 clones, more than 45% being singletons. The sequencing sample was made of CD4+ T cells sorted from blood. The receptor set was obtained from a human donor with alopecia areata. Both conserved end residues are part of each CDR3. The order of the fields is clone size, D gene, J gene, V gene, CDR3 DNA, CDR3 protein. A D gene is named only where the DNA matches it firmly. Size is stated for part of the rows, as once, few or many counts, or as a class when the clone is expanded.

>few|-|TRBJ1-5|TRBV7-3
TGTGCCAGCAGCTTAACATTCAATCAGCCCCAGCATTTT
CASSLTFNQPQHF
>-|-|TRBJ2-1|TRBV5-1
TGCGCCAGCAGCTTGGCTGCACGCTCCTACAATGAGCAGTTCTTC
CASSLAARSYNEQFF
>many|TRBD1|TRBJ1-1|TRBV28
TGTGCCAGCAGCCGATTTACGGGACAGACTGAAGCTTTCTTT
CASSRFTGQTEAFF
>-|-|TRBJ1-1|TRBV5-1
TGCGCCAGCAGAAGCCCTGACACTGAAGCTTTCTTT
CASRSPDTEAFF
>-|-|TRBJ2-1|TRBV7-2
TGTGCCAGCAGCCGGGACCGGGACTCGAAGCAGTTCTTC
CASSRDRDSKQFF
>-|-|TRBJ1-2|TRBV4-1
TGCGCCAGCAGCCATGCCCGGACAGCTAACTATGGCTACACCTTC
CASSHARTANYGYTF
>-|TRBD2|TRBJ2-7|TRBV4-2
TGTGCCAGCAGCCAAGACCAGCGGGAGGGCTACGAGCAGTACTTC
CASSQDQREGYEQYF
>-|TRBD1|TRBJ2-4|TRBV28
TGTGCCAGTACCTGGACAGGTCTAGCCAAAAACATTCAGTACTTC
CASTWTGLAKNIQYF
>-|-|TRBJ2-5|TRBV2
TGTGCGAGCCGAGTCAGACAAGAGACCCAGTACTTC
CASRVRQETQYF
>-|-|TRBJ2-5|TRBV28
TGTGCCAGCAGTTTCCTAGTGGGGGTCGTAAAGACCCAGTACTTC
CASSFLVGVVKTQYF
>-|-|TRBJ1-5|TRBV6-5
TGTGCCAGCAGTTACACGGGGGGCGGTCAGCCCCAGCATTTT
CASSYTGGGQPQHF
>-|-|TRBJ1-1|TRBV9
TGTGCCAGCAGCGTACTCCAAGGGAGGAACACTGAAGCTTTCTTT
CASSVLQGRNTEAFF
>few|-|TRBJ1-5|TRBV29-1
TGCAGCGTTGGGGACGGCCGACAGCCCCAGCATTTT
CSVGDGRQPQHF
>-|-|TRBJ1-3|TRBV30
TGTGCCTGGAGTGTAATTGGGGGCGTTGGAAACACCATATATTTT
CAWSVIGGVGNTIYF
>few|-|TRBJ1-2|TRBV7-9
TGTGCCAGCAGCCCCGGGACGTCGCGATATGGCTACACCTTC
CASSPGTSRYGYTF
>-|-|TRBJ1-1|TRBV5-1
TGCGCCAGCAGCTCTCCACCAGGCCGGGCTTTCTTT
CASSSPPGRAFF
>-|-|TRBJ2-1|TRBV6-1
TGTGCCACCATTCTGACTAGTTTTGCCTACAATGAGCAGTTCTTC
CATILTSFAYNEQFF
>few|TRBD1|TRBJ1-1|TRBV7-9
TGTGCCAGCAGCTCCCTGAGGACAGGGGGCACTGAAGCTTTCTTT
CASSSLRTGGTEAFF
>-|TRBD1|TRBJ1-1|TRBV5-1
TGCGCCAGCAGCTGGGACAGCCTGAACACTGAAGCTTTCTTT
CASSWDSLNTEAFF
>-|-|TRBJ2-7|TRBV27
TGTGCCAGCAGTATCCAGGGTCCTTCGGACTACGAGCAGTACTTC
CASSIQGPSDYEQYF
>-|TRBD1|TRBJ1-2|TRBV29-1
TGCAGCGTTGTTGCAGGGGGCTATGGCTACACCTTC
CSVVAGGYGYTF
>few|-|TRBJ2-3|TRBV19
TGTGCCAGTAGTATGACCGGGGGCACGGGTACGCAGTATTTT
CASSMTGGTGTQYF
>-|-|TRBJ2-5|TRBV7-8
TGTGCCAGCAGCTTGGCTAGGCCCGAGACCCAGTACTTC
CASSLARPETQYF
>-|-|TRBJ2-7|TRBV6-6
TGTGCCAGCAGTTACCCAGAGCGATCCTACGAGCAGTACTTC
CASSYPERSYEQYF
>few|TRBD2|TRBJ2-1|TRBV29-1
TGCAGCGTTGAAGATAATAGCGGGAGTCCCTCGATCCACAATGAGCAGTTCTTC
CSVEDNSGSPSIHNEQFF
>-|-|TRBJ2-1|TRBV28
TGTGCCAGCAGACCTCGATGGGGGTCGGGTGAGCAGTTCTTC
CASRPRWGSGEQFF
>-|-|TRBJ1-2|TRBV20-1
TGCAGTGCTGGGGTAAACTATGGCTACACCTTC
CSAGVNYGYTF
>-|-|TRBJ1-1|TRBV5-1
TGCGCCAGCAGCGGGAAGGAGAGGGTTGCTTTCTTT
CASSGKERVAFF
>-|TRBD1|TRBJ2-3|TRBV29-1
TGCAGCGTTGGGAGGCGGGACAGGAGCACAGATACGCAGTATTTT
CSVGRRDRSTDTQYF
>-|-|TRBJ1-1|TRBV29-1
TGCAGCGCAGGACAGTTCATGAACACTGAAGCTTTCTTT
CSAGQFMNTEAFF
>-|-|TRBJ2-5|TRBV6-6
TGTGCCAGCAGCGGGCAAGAGACCCAGTACTTC
CASSGQETQYF
>-|-|TRBJ2-1|TRBV20-1
TGCAGTGCTGAGAGGACAGCCGAGCAGTTCTTC
CSAERTAEQFF
>-|-|TRBJ1-2|TRBV29-1
TGCAGCGCAGGGTCCCGCCCAGATAACTATGGCTACACCTTC
CSAGSRPDNYGYTF
>-|-|TRBJ1-1|TRBV29-1
TGCAGCGCCATGCGGGTGGCTGCAAAGAACACTGAAGCTTTCTTT
CSAMRVAAKNTEAFF
>-|-|TRBJ2-1|TRBV5-1
TGCGCCAGCAGCTTGGCTATGAGCTCCTACAATGAGCAGTTCTTC
CASSLAMSSYNEQFF
>few|-|TRBJ1-5|TRBV30
TGTGCCTGGAGCTCCGCTCGAAATCAGCCCCAGCATTTT
CAWSSARNQPQHF
>-|TRBD1|TRBJ2-2|TRBV29-1
TGCAGCGTTACGACCGGGACAGGGGGCTCCGGGGAGCTGTTTTTT
CSVTTGTGGSGELFF
>-|-|TRBJ1-2|TRBV28
TGTGCCACCTCCGAGGGACGGTACTACAACTATGGCTACACCTTC
CATSEGRYYNYGYTF
>few|TRBD2|TRBJ2-2|TRBV10-3
TGTGCCATCAGTCCGGGACTAGCGGGAACCGGGGAGCTGTTTTTT
CAISPGLAGTGELFF
>-|TRBD1|TRBJ2-4|TRBV29-1
TGCAGCGGCACAGGGGCCGGGGCCAAAAACATTCAGTACTTC
CSGTGAGAKNIQYF
>-|-|TRBJ2-3|TRBV4-1
TGCGCCAGCAGCCAGAGGGAAAACGCAGATACGCAGTATTTT
CASSQRENADTQYF
>-|-|TRBJ2-3|TRBV5-4
TGTGCCAGCAGCTCGAAAAGCACAGATACGCAGTATTTT
CASSSKSTDTQYF